The source of this TCR beta chain is a study of cytomegalovirus exposure and HLA in healthy donors. J was trimmed by 6 bases and V by 6 bases; bases with no gene match: 8. This CDR3 has 14 residues. Germline CDR1 and CDR2: MGHDK and SYGVNS. This clone appeared once. Its antigen is as yet unknown. Study-wide results and caveats: Later, an analysis showed that TCR beta chains associated with HLA were more clonally expanded than others that were equally common.

It was with 60 Vbeta and 13 Jbeta primers that the PCR ran. The method was immunoSEQ multiplex PCR; TCRdb's version includes in-frame clones alone and lacks a portion of them. The sample has fewer than 120,000 clones; approximately 84% are singletons. The V call is TRBV25-1, the J call TRBJ2-7, with TRBD1 matching over 10 bases. This clonotype was obtained from a man aged 35 to 55 in good health and CMV-seronegative. Sequencing used PBMCs. The CDR3 DNA is TGTGCCAGCAGCGTCCCGGGACAGGGGCCCGAGCAGTACTTC. Amino acids: CASSVPGQGPEQYF.